The 28 T cell receptor beta chains below were found in one sample sequenced in a study of blood T cell repertoires in COVID-19. Sequenced by immunoSEQ multiplex PCR; TCRdb stores in-frame clones only, minus some. The sample includes approximately 190,000 clones, 80% to 90% seen only once; the top ten take 15% to 20%. The sequenced sample consisted of peripheral blood. The receptors were gathered from a human donor in a cohort sampled during active COVID-19.

The J gene is TRBJ1-5, the V gene TRBV6-5; a weak D match, TRBD1 (5 bases). V lost 7 bases and J lost 1, with 11 bases in between. CDR3 length: 14 residues. Germline assignment: CDR1 MNHEY and CDR2 SVGAGI. The CDR3, as DNA: TGTGCCAGCACGACAGTCTTGAGCAATCAGCCCCAGCATTTT. Its translation: CASTTVLSNQPQHF.

This clone was recorded a few times. The rearrangement uses TRBV20-1 and TRBJ2-1; D is unresolved. Looked up from germline, CDR1 is DFQATT and CDR2 is SNEGSKA (reference sequence). The CDR3 covers 11 residues. The ends were cut back, 2 bases at V and 5 bases at J, with 4 bases in the middle. In DNA, the CDR3 is TGCAGTGCTAGATCAGACAATGAGCAGTTCTTC. Its protein is CSARSDNEQFF.

The chain is built from TRBV5-1 and TRBJ2-3, with TRBD1 identical over 9 bases. This CDR3 has 18 residues. The V segment lost 6 bases and the J segment 4 bases; nucleotides outside the gene matches: 18. Germline loops: CDR1 SGHRS, CDR2 YFSETQ. The CDR3 region is CASTTDTGGLFRPDTQYF. DNA of the CDR3: TGCGCCAGCACGACCGATACAGGGGGCCTTTTCCGTCCAGATACGCAGTATTTT.

This clone was counted at least ten times. The gene calls are TRBV7-9 and TRBJ1-6, with 7 positions matching TRBD1. J lost 10 bases, V lost 3 bases, and 6 bases had no gene match. Germline CDR1 reads SEHNR; CDR2 reads FQNEAQ (reference sequence). There are 14 residues in the CDR3. This chain's CDR3 is CASSFPGGGSPLHF. DNA of the CDR3: TGTGCCAGCAGCTTCCCAGGGGGAGGATCACCCCTCCACTTT.

The V call is TRBV7-2, the J call TRBJ1-4, with D possibly being TRBD1 (6 bases). Germline V gene lookup returns CDR1 SGHTA and CDR2 FQGNSA. The CDR3 covers 16 residues. The V gene lost 4 bases and the J gene lost 0 bases, with 12 bases spanning the gap. CDR3 DNA sequence: TGTGCCAGCAGCTCATGGGACACCGCAACTAATGAAAAACTGTTTTTT. Translation: CASSSWDTATNEKLFF.

This clone was observed once. The chain links TRBV7-9 to TRBJ2-5; D perhaps matches TRBD2 (5 bases). Trimming left V 5 bases short and J 5 bases short, with 18 bases between. CDR3 length equals 15 residues. Germline lookup yields CDR1 SEHNR and CDR2 FQNEAQ (reference sequence). In nucleotides, the CDR3 is TGTGCCAGCAGCCGCACTGCAGGAGGTTTGGAGACCCAGTACTTC. It specifies CASSRTAGGLETQYF.

The rearrangement uses TRBV27 and TRBJ1-1; D is perhaps TRBD1 (6 bases). The germline V and J ends were trimmed by 3 bases and 3 bases, with 14 bases remaining between them. The CDR3 is 15 amino acids. Germline V gives CDR1 MNHEY, CDR2 SMNVEV (reference sequence). CDR3 DNA: TGTGCCAGCAGTTTGGTGGGGGCGGCGTACACTGAAGCTTTCTTT. Protein product: CASSLVGAAYTEAFF.

The rearrangement uses TRBV2 and TRBJ1-6; D perhaps matches TRBD1 (5 bases). This CDR3 has 14 amino acids. Germline V gene sequence: CDR1 SNHLY, CDR2 FYNNEI. The V end was cut by 5 bases, the J end by 9 bases, with 14 bases between. CDR3 DNA sequence: TGTGCCAGCAGTAGACAGCGTTCAGGTTCACCCCTCCACTTT. Translated, it gives CASSRQRSGSPLHF.

This chain uses TRBV6-5 with TRBJ2-1; D is unclear. This CDR3 has 13 amino acids. Trimming removed 2 bases at V and 7 bases at J, with 9 bases between. Germline V CDR1 and CDR2: MNHEY, SVGAGI. CDR3 in amino acids: CASSYANLNEQFF. In DNA, the CDR3 is TGTGCCAGCAGTTACGCTAATTTGAATGAGCAGTTCTTC.

The chain joins TRBV4-1 to TRBJ1-4; D is ambiguous. Germline values: CDR1 MGHRA, CDR2 YSYEKL. The CDR3 sequence is 15 residues long. V lost 0 bases and J lost 5, with 10 bases in between. The DNA of the CDR3 is TGCGCCAGCAGCCAAGACGAGAGCGGCAATGAAAAACTGTTTTTT. This codes for CASSQDESGNEKLFF.

This chain connects TRBV6-4 to TRBJ2-5; 11 positions agree with TRBD2. The CDR3 spans 15 residues. Germline CDR1 reads MRHNA; CDR2 reads SNTAGT. V gave up 8 bases and J gave up 2 bases; unmatched junction bases: 7. The CDR3 loop is CASAKLAGGQETQYF. The CDR3 DNA reads TGTGCCAGCGCGAAGTTAGCGGGGGGGCAAGAGACCCAGTACTTC.

The J gene is TRBJ1-2, the V gene TRBV3-1 (or the pseudogene TRBV3-2); TRBD1 agrees at 9 bases. Germline V gene sequence: CDR1 LGHDT, CDR2 YNNKEL (reference sequence). This CDR3 is 13 amino acids long. J gave up 8 bases and V 4 bases, and 5 bases lay outside the gene matches. CDR3 residues: CASSRDREEGYTF. The CDR3 DNA follows: TGTGCCAGCAGCCGGGACAGGGAGGAGGGCTACACCTTC.

This clone was seen more than once but under ten times. The V gene is TRBV2, the J gene TRBJ2-1, with no clear D. Germline V gives CDR1 SNHLY, CDR2 FYNNEI. The length of the CDR3 is 12 residues. V shed 4 bases and J shed 8 bases, with 9 bases lying between them. This CDR3 reads CASSALRYEQFF. The CDR3 DNA sequence: TGTGCCAGCAGTGCTCTACGGTATGAGCAGTTCTTC. Filled out from reference TRBV2 and TRBJ2-1, the complete variable domain reads EPEVTQTPSHQVTQMGQEVILRCVPISNHLYFYWYRQILGQKVEFLVSFYNNEISEKSEIFDDQFSVERPDGSNFTLKIRSTKLEDSAMYFCASSALRYEQFFGPGTRLTVL.

The table lists this clone with a count of one. The rearrangement uses TRBV19 and TRBJ1-1; D is unclear. The ends were cut back, 5 bases at V and 3 bases at J, with 7 bases in the middle. The CDR3 has 12 residues. Per the germline V gene, CDR1 is LNHDA and CDR2 is SQIVND (reference sequence). In nucleotides, the CDR3 is TGTGCCAGTAGTCTGGCAGACACTGAAGCTTTCTTT. It yields the protein CASSLADTEAFF.

The chain links TRBV24-1 to TRBJ2-1, with 13 positions matching TRBD2. Trimming removed 5 bases from V and 9 bases from J; junction bases left unmatched: 6. There are 15 residues in the CDR3. Per the germline V gene, CDR1 is KGHDR and CDR2 is SFDVKD. The CDR3 nucleotides are TGTGCCACCAGTGCCACTAGCGGGGGGGTCAGTGAGCAGTTCTTC. Residues: CATSATSGGVSEQFF.

J is TRBJ1-1 and V is TRBV6-5; D is ambiguous. Germline V gene sequence: CDR1 MNHEY, CDR2 SVGAGI. Trimming cost V 6 bases and J 4 bases, with 15 bases left between them. CDR3 length equals 14 residues. CDR3 nucleotides: TGTGCCAGCAGCCCCGATCGCGAAATCACTGAAGCTTTCTTT. It yields the protein CASSPDREITEAFF.

This clone was detected once. V gene TRBV20-1 combines with J gene TRBJ2-1; 8 bases map to TRBD2. CDR3 length: 16 residues. CDR1 is DFQATT, CDR2 SNEGSKA, per germline (reference sequence). The V and J ends lost 3 bases and 2 bases, in that order; junction bases with no gene match: 9. The CDR3 sequence is CSASLVSGGTYNEQFF. CDR3 bases: TGCAGTGCTAGTCTTGTGAGCGGGGGAACCTACAATGAGCAGTTCTTC.

The V and J genes are TRBV3-1 (or the pseudogene TRBV3-2) and TRBJ2-1; D remains unclear. The CDR3 length is 13 residues. V was clipped by 4 bases and J by 7 bases, with 11 bases between them. Germline CDR1 is LGHDT and CDR2 is YNNKEL (reference sequence). The CDR3 bases are TGTGCCAGCAGCCCAACTATACCTAATGAGCAGTTCTTC. This gives the protein CASSPTIPNEQFF.

The chain couples TRBV27 to TRBJ2-1, with a tentative D call TRBD1 (6 bases). CDR3 length equals 14 residues. From germline, CDR1 is MNHEY and CDR2 SMNVEV (reference sequence). Trimming cost V 7 bases and J 5 bases, with 15 bases left between them. CDR3 nucleotide sequence: TGTGCCAGCACTACAGGGTCGGAGAACAATGAGCAGTTCTTC. Translated, it gives CASTTGSENNEQFF.

V usage is TRBV21-1 and J usage is TRBJ2-6; no check of the table's D call, TRBD1, against the DNA was made. TRBV21-1 is listed as a pseudogene. The CDR3 sequence is 20 residues long. DNA for the CDR3: TGTGCCAGCAGCCCCCAAGGGACAGGAAGAGGAGGGTCTGGGGCCAACGTCCTGACTTTC. Translation: CASSPQGTGRGGSGANVLTF.

The rearrangement uses TRBV6-5 and TRBJ2-7, with 7 bases lining up with TRBD1. V lost 6 bases and J lost 5; bases outside the gene matches: 10. Germline lookup yields CDR1 MNHEY and CDR2 SVGAGI. CDR3 size: 14 residues. Here the CDR3 DNA reads TGTGCCAGCAGGGGGGAGACAGGGATCAACGAGCAGTACGTC. This codes for CASRGETGINEQYV.

This clone was detected ten times or more. The chain uses TRBV3-1 (or the pseudogene TRBV3-2) and TRBJ1-2, with 7 nucleotides matching TRBD1. Per germline, CDR1 LGHDT and CDR2 YNNKEL (reference sequence). CDR3 length: 14 residues. V was clipped by 1 base and J by 8 bases; unmatched bases: 7. CDR3 protein: CASSQGTGLGGYTF. DNA for the CDR3: TGTGCCAGCAGCCAAGGGACAGGCCTAGGGGGCTACACCTTC.

This chain connects TRBV6-5 to TRBJ2-1; weak D call: TRBD2 (7 bases). V was pared by 7 bases and J by 4 bases, with 17 bases between. The CDR3 is 15 residues long. Germline CDR1 and CDR2: MNHEY and SVGAGI. In DNA form, the CDR3 reads TGTGCCAGCACTTCCCGGGGGGCCGAGTACAATGAGCAGTTCTTC. Encoded protein: CASTSRGAEYNEQFF.

This chain uses TRBV10-3 with TRBJ2-7; 7 bases align to TRBD1. The CDR3 loop spans 17 amino acids. From germline, CDR1 is ENHRY and CDR2 SYGVKD. V shed 0 bases and J 0 bases; nucleotides not matched to a gene: 8. CDR3 sequence reads: CAISESQTGAYSYEQYF. The CDR3 bases are TGTGCCATCAGTGAGTCCCAAACAGGGGCCTACTCCTACGAGCAGTACTTC.

The J gene is TRBJ1-1, the V gene TRBV4-2; D is uncertain. Germline values: CDR1 LGHNA, CDR2 YNFKEQ. Between the trimmed V and J ends, which lost 3 bases and 1 base, there was a span of 9 bases. This CDR3 has 14 residues. CDR3 residues: CASSHLTANTEAFF. Here the CDR3 DNA reads TGTGCCAGCAGCCATTTAACTGCGAACACTGAAGCTTTCTTT.

This sequence joins TRBV29-1 and TRBJ2-1; D gene ambiguous. The CDR3 runs to 12 residues. V lost 3 bases, J lost 10 bases, and 13 bases lay in between. Germline V CDR1 and CDR2: SQVTM, ANQGSEA. This CDR3 reads CSVEVRVHEQFF. The CDR3 bases are TGCAGCGTTGAGGTACGGGTCCACGAGCAGTTCTTC.

The chain links TRBV7-2 to TRBJ1-3, with D perhaps matching TRBD1 (5 bases). V lost 0 bases, J lost 0 bases, and 9 bases lay in between. The CDR3 loop spans 16 amino acids. The germline CDR1 and CDR2 sequences are SGHTA and FQGNSA. The CDR3 sequence: CASSLALGGSGNTIYF. DNA for the CDR3: TGTGCCAGCAGCTTAGCTCTGGGGGGCTCTGGAAACACCATATATTTT. Together with reference TRBV7-2 and TRBJ1-3, the CDR3 gives the full variable domain: GAGVSQSPSNKVTEKGKDVELRCDPISGHTALYWYRQSLGQGLEFLIYFQGNSAPDKSGLPSDRFSAERTGGSVSTLTIQRTQQEDSAVYLCASSLALGGSGNTIYFGEGSWLTVV.

The chain has TRBV12-3 or TRBV12-4 and TRBJ1-6, with unresolved D. Trimming stripped 8 bases from V and 7 bases from J, with 12 bases between. There are 13 residues in the CDR3. CDR3 region: CASQRHENSPLHF. The CDR3 DNA follows: TGTGCCAGCCAAAGACACGAAAATTCACCCCTCCACTTT.